Listed here are 5 T cell receptor beta chains from one sample, sequenced in a study of regulatory T cells in long-lasting Graves disease (dated by TCRdb to the early 2020s). Library preparation was by multiplex PCR. Sequencing took place on an Illumina HiSeq 4000. iRepertoire HTBI primers and Arm-PCR amplification of CDR3 regions were used to construct TCR beta libraries. The public sequencing data were trimmed at Q25 with fastp and processed into clonotypes with MiXCR by TCRdb, which kept only in-frame beta chains. When rows share a CDR3 protein, they turn into one entry using the most common DNA and genes. A total of around 360,000 distinct CDR3 sequences appear in this sample, about 17% of them only once. Over 20% of the sample rests with the top ten. The intended sense of this specimen's time point label: newly diagnosed GD, antithyroid drugs for less than 3 months. RNA was extracted from PBMCs in TRIzol for both TCR sequencing and RNA sequencing.

This sample also belongs to another study, concerning T cells in Graves' hyperthyroidism and ophthalmopathy.

The sample was peripheral blood mononuclear cells (PBMCs), taken at new diagnosis, from a patient treated with antithyroid drugs. Receptors originate from a woman younger than 35 with Graves disease. Donor details come from another sample of the same person, matched by shared clones.

The chain is built from TRBV2 and TRBJ2-7; D not certain. Between the trimmed V and J ends, which lost 1 base and 2 bases, there was a span of 6 bases. The germline gives CDR1 SNHLY, CDR2 FYNNEI. This CDR3 spans 13 amino acids. The CDR3 coding sequence is TGTGCCAGCAGTGAAGGGGGTCCCTACGAGCAGTACTTC. Translation: CASSEGGPYEQYF.

This clonotype came up many times. The V gene is TRBV20-1, the J gene TRBJ2-1; D call uncertain. This CDR3 has 16 amino acids. V was clipped by 8 bases and J by 0 bases, with 20 bases between them. CDR1 and CDR2 from the germline V gene are DFQATT and SNEGSKA (reference sequence). CDR3 region: CSSPNGRTSSYNEQFF. CDR3 nucleotides: TGCAGTTCGCCAAACGGGCGAACGAGCTCCTACAATGAGCAGTTCTTC.

As concerns this clonotype: This may arise from a read error, as a much more abundant clone is one base away. The CDR3, as DNA: TGTGCCAGCAGCTTAACGCCCCGGTTAAGTGGCTCCTACAATGAGCAGTTCTTC. It translates to CASSLTPRLSGSYNEQFF. The V gene is TRBV7-3, the J gene TRBJ2-1; D not certain. The V end was cut by 0 bases, the J end by 0 bases, with 15 bases between. CDR1 is SGHTA, CDR2 FQGTGA, per germline. The CDR3 consists of 18 residues.

This clonotype has ten or more counts. This chain uses TRBV28 with TRBJ2-7; TRBD2 agrees at 14 bases. V lost 6 bases and J lost 5; bases outside the gene matches: 6. Germline V gene data show CDR1 as MDHEN and CDR2 as SYDVKM. The CDR3 runs to 15 residues. CDR3 nucleotide sequence: TGTGCCAGCAGACCCGCGGGACTAGCGGGAGACGAGCAGTACTTC. Its translation is CASRPAGLAGDEQYF.

Worth noting for this clonotype: It may be a read error: a sequence one base away is much more abundant. The CDR3 nucleotides read TGTGCCAGCAGTCTATCCGGGACAGCAAATTCACCCTTCCACTTT. This encodes CASSLSGTANSPFHF. The chain uses TRBV7-3 and TRBJ1-6; 7 bases fit TRBD1. Per the germline V gene, CDR1 is SGHTA and CDR2 is FQGTGA. This CDR3 comprises 15 residues.